This T cell receptor (beta chain) appears in the sequencing data of a study of post-analysis software for immune sequencing data (dated by TCRdb to between 2014 and 2017). Study-level background: Relapsing-remitting, secondary progressive and progressive-relapsing multiple sclerosis were recorded as disease courses, and subtype annotation was lacking for some patients. The patient repertoires were set against approximately 10 previously published healthy control repertoires from donors whose ages ranged from about 6 to 25 years. A subset of samples was prepared in parallel using single-end sample barcoding, then pooled and co-amplified after Illumina adapter ligation.

The library came from PCR. The run used an Illumina HiSeq 2500. Unique molecular identifiers were incorporated into TCR beta cDNA libraries to reduce PCR and sequencing biases. Some 500,000 cDNA molecules were obtained for every 1 to 10 million input T cells, so each molecule roughly corresponded to one T cell. Patient libraries were prepared and sequenced with the same protocol used for the earlier healthy control dataset. Samples belonging to the same batch were prepared together, multiplexed and sequenced on a shared HiSeq lane. The source study handled its data this way. MIGEC handled the raw barcoded reads, throwing out single-read molecular identifier groups before consensus assembly and CDR3 extraction. Clonotype tables were post-analysed with VDJtools, normalizing diversity by down-sampling all datasets to the smallest sample size. To correct batch-related cross-sample contamination, repertoire overlap clustering matched CDR3 amino acid sequences but not nucleotide sequences. TCRdb trimmed the raw reads at Q25, called clones with MiXCR and kept productive beta chains. Here each entry gathers all rows of one CDR3 protein and keeps the most common genes and DNA. The V and J calls come from TCRdb's annotation, not from the publication. This sample gives hundreds of thousands of distinct CDR3 sequences in total; roughly 50% of them show up just once. In total, the top ten clones hold 4.6% of the sample.

To demonstrate the VDJtools post-analysis software, TCR beta repertoires were profiled from the peripheral blood of more than ten young patients with multiple sclerosis. The multiple sclerosis patients were children and adolescents between about 6 and 15 years of age. Trimming accounts for 2 bases at V and 5 bases at J, while the number of junction bases matched to no gene is 5. The CDR3 starts with the cysteine, ends with the phenylalanine, and has 15 residues. Here the CDR3 DNA is all that survives: 45 bases in frame from base 1. CDR1 SGHRS and CDR2 YFSETQ were looked up in the germline V gene. General findings and caveats noted by the study authors: The multiple sclerosis patient group was slightly younger than the control group. Multiple sclerosis patients had significantly lower normalized Chao1 diversity than controls, a result that suggests substantial peripheral T-cell clonal expansion. A handful of TRBV segments, including TRBV5-6, TRBV5-1 and TRBV20-1, were significantly more frequent in patients than controls. When samples were clustered directly using the F measure, samples prepared in the same batch co-clustered strongly, which prompted a batch-effect correction.

This clonotype occurred a few times. Its antigen remains unidentified. Base qualities were left out, and no much larger clone turns up one base away. The receptor was isolated from a girl aged 5-17 years with multiple sclerosis. The sequenced sample consisted of blood. The chain employs TRBV5-1 and TRBJ2-1; TRBD2 lines up with 9 middle nucleotides. The base sequence is TGCGCCAGCAGCTTTGGCGGGAGGGCGGACAATGAGCAGTTCTTC. This encodes CASSFGGRADNEQFF.